These T cell receptor beta chains were read from a single sample in a study of glioma-infiltrating T cells. MiXCR, applied by TCRdb to the multiplex PCR reads, yields one record per CDR3 protein. The sample records around 180,000 distinct CDR3 sequences, roughly 45% being singletons. The sequenced sample consisted of glioma tissue, nonneoplastic brain tissue, or PBMCs (not recorded which). These receptors all stem from a human donor with low-grade glioma or glioblastoma, undergoing nonglioma brain surgery, or in good health (not recorded which). Each CDR3 is given with its conserved first and last residue. Fields, in order: J gene, clone size, D gene, V gene, CDR3 DNA, CDR3 protein. A D gene is named only where the DNA matches it firmly. The listing skips clone size in some rows; elsewhere it reads once, few, many or a size class.

TRBJ2-3,NA,NA,TRBV5-1,TGCGCCAGCAGAAAGGACCTCCTGGGCACAGATACGCAGTATTTT,CASRKDLLGTDTQYF
TRBJ1-4,NA,NA,TRBV12-5,TGTGCTAGTGGTTTCTCCGGTGCAACTAATGAAAAACTGTTTTTT,CASGFSGATNEKLFF
TRBJ1-2,NA,NA,TRBV29-1,TGCAGCGTTGAAGCGGACAGAGCTGGCTACACCTTC,CSVEADRAGYTF
TRBJ1-5,NA,NA,TRBV20-1,TGCAGTGCTAGAGACCCCATTAGAAATCAGCCCCAGCATTTT,CSARDPIRNQPQHF
TRBJ2-3,many,NA,TRBV20-1,TGCAGTGCTAGAGAGCCGATCGGTGATACGCAGTATTTT,CSAREPIGDTQYF
TRBJ1-4,NA,NA,TRBV5-4,TGTGCCAGCAGCTTGTCGGTCGGGGAAAAACTGTTTTTT,CASSLSVGEKLFF
TRBJ1-4,many,NA,TRBV6-1,TGTGCCAGCAGAAAACGACAAAGAACGAATGAAAAACTGTTTTTT,CASRKRQRTNEKLFF
TRBJ2-7,NA,NA,TRBV27,TGTGCCAGCAGTTTAAACGGGAGTTCCTACGAGCAGTACTTC,CASSLNGSSYEQYF
TRBJ2-7,NA,NA,TRBV6-2/TRBV6-3,TGTGCCAGCAGCGATCGCTACGAGAAGTACTTC,CASSDRYEKYF
TRBJ1-1,many,NA,TRBV2,TGTGCCAGCAGTGAAGGAAGGCTGACTAACACTGAAGCTTTCTTT,CASSEGRLTNTEAFF
TRBJ2-3,few,TRBD2,TRBV7-2,TGTGCCAGCAGCTTAGAGGGGTTGCTAGCGGGCGCCGTCGATACGCAGTATTTT,CASSLEGLLAGAVDTQYF
TRBJ2-7,NA,NA,TRBV7-9,TGTGCCAGCAGCTTAGCGGGGGGCGAGGTTGCCGAGCAGTACTTC,CASSLAGGEVAEQYF
TRBJ2-7,many,NA,TRBV28,TGTGCCAGCAGCCCTATTACCTACGAGCAGTACTTC,CASSPITYEQYF
TRBJ2-5,many,NA,TRBV20-1,TGCAGTGTCACTGGAGAGGGAGAGACCCAGTACTTC,CSVTGEGETQYF
TRBJ2-7,many,TRBD2,TRBV6-1,TGTGCCAGCCCCCCCGGGACTAGCCTTCCCGAGCAGTACTTC,CASPPGTSLPEQYF
TRBJ2-4,NA,NA,TRBV5-1,TGCGCCAGCAGCTTGGGAGGGGCCAAAAACATTCAGTACTTC,CASSLGGAKNIQYF
TRBJ1-1,many,TRBD1,TRBV6-1,TGTGCCAGCAGTCAGGGGGGAAAAGCTTTCTTT,CASSQGGKAFF
TRBJ2-7,many,NA,TRBV28,TGTGCCAGCAGTGTCGACAGCAGCTCCTACGAGCAGTACTTC,CASSVDSSSYEQYF
TRBJ1-1,NA,NA,TRBV7-7,TGTGCCAGCAGCTTAGCCAGGGGAACTGAAGCTTTCTTT,CASSLARGTEAFF
TRBJ2-3,many,NA,TRBV4-1,TGCGCCAGCAGCCAAGGGGACACAAGCACAGATACGCAGTATTTT,CASSQGDTSTDTQYF
TRBJ2-1,NA,NA,TRBV5-4,TGTGCCGGCAGTACCGGGGACGGCTACAATGAGCAGTTCTTC,CAGSTGDGYNEQFF
TRBJ1-5,NA,NA,TRBV19,TGTGCCAGCAAGCTTGGACACGGTAATCAGCCCCAGCATTTT,CASKLGHGNQPQHF
TRBJ1-5,once,NA,TRBV20-1,TGCAGTGCCATCTTTGGAGTTACCAATCATCCCCAGCATTTT,CSAIFGVTNHPQHF
TRBJ2-5,few,NA,TRBV2,TGTGCCAGCAGGCTCCGGACCCAATCTCCCGAGACCCAGTACTTC,CASRLRTQSPETQYF